This T cell receptor (beta chain) comes out of a study of T-cell memory formation after mild COVID-19 (dated by TCRdb to the early 2020s). A note on the overall study: Most TCR sequence clusters were specific to one of the two donors. The cohort was made up of two young adult volunteers, one female and one male, who were previously healthy. Longitudinal TCRalpha and TCRbeta repertoire sequencing tracked T-cell clones expanding and contracting after mild COVID-19 in two donors.

Sequenced using an Illumina NovaSeq 6000. TCRalpha and TCRbeta cDNA libraries were built by 5'RACE with constant-segment primers, adding sample barcodes and unique molecular identifiers. Trizol reagent was used to extract RNA from every sample. Library amplification was performed in two PCR steps, and a second sample barcode and Illumina TruSeq adapters were introduced in the second step. Sequencing of the libraries was done on an Illumina NovaSeq, producing 2 x 150 bp paired-end reads. In the authors' own workflow: Reads were demultiplexed and collapsed into UMI-guided consensus sequences with migec v1.2.7. With mixcr v2.1.11, UMI consensuses were aligned to TRA and TRB V and J templates and assembled into clonotypes. A clonotype was counted as expanded or contracted only if both edgeR and NoisET called the change significant, with noise models trained on biological replicates. For edgeR calls, the cutoffs were a false discovery rate-adjusted p below 0.01 and a log2 fold-change threshold of 1. PCA with hierarchical clustering of max-normalized trajectories of the 1000 most abundant clonotypes was used as exploratory dynamics analysis. Separately sequenced CD4+ and CD8+ repertoires were used to assign a CD4 or CD8 phenotype to each responding clone. In-frame beta chains were kept once TCRdb had trimmed the public reads at Q25 with fastp and called clones with MiXCR. Here each entry gathers all rows of one CDR3 protein and keeps the most common genes and DNA. These V and J calls originate from TCRdb's pipeline instead of the authors' own analysis. The table for this sample lists under 250,000 distinct CDR3 sequences; over 7.5% of them were counted only once. The top ten hold roughly 4% of the sample.

PBMCs were isolated by Ficoll-Paque density gradient centrifugation. The sample holds many counts of this clonotype. Its antigen has not been determined. No much larger clonotype is one base removed from it; base qualities were not supplied. Via the germline V gene (reference sequence), CDR1 is SEHNR and CDR2 FQNEAQ. The junction shows trimming of 2 bases on V and 4 bases on J, and the gene matches do not reach 3 bases of it. CDR3 length: 15 amino acids, cysteine to phenylalanine. The sequence is cut down to CDR3 DNA, 45 bases in frame from base 1. Results and caveats for the whole study, not just this receptor: The study covered only a couple of mild cases, and larger cohorts including severe cases with pre-infection samples were considered necessary. Clones that contracted from day 15 to 85 showed balanced CD4/CD8 phenotypes, whereas a second wave of clones that expanded from day 15 to 37 leaned towards CD4+. Some responding clones were found in pre-infection memory, which suggests that pre-existing cross-reactive memory T cells took part in the SARS-CoV-2 response. Whether the second-wave clones peaking on day 37 were SARS-CoV-2 specific was not confirmed. Contracting CD4+ clones turned up mainly in the CM and EM memory subsets, whereas EMRA was where CD8+ clones were enriched.

The sequence was obtained from a man aged 18 to 30 who had mild COVID-19 (a few samples of this study predate the infection). The sample titles of this study are shuffled in the database, so cell type and time point are left out; the donor was told from shared clones. The sequence joins TRBV7-9 to TRBJ2-3; 10 bases in between match TRBD2. Sequences were obtained from PBMCs or a T cell subset sorted from them (not recorded which). The bases read TGTGCCAGCAGCTTAACTAGCGGGGCGCCAGATACGCAGTATTTT. It translates as CASSLTSGAPDTQYF.